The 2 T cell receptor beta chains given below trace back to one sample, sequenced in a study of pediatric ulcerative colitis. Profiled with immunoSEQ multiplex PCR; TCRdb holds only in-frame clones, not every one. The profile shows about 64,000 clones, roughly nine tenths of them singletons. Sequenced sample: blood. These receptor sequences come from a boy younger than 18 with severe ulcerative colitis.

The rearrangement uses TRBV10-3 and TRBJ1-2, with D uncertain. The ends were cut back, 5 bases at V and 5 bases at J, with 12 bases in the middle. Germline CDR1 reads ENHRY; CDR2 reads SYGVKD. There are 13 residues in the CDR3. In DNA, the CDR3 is TGTGCCATCAGTTATACCCCGGAATATGGCTACACCTTC. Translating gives CAISYTPEYGYTF.

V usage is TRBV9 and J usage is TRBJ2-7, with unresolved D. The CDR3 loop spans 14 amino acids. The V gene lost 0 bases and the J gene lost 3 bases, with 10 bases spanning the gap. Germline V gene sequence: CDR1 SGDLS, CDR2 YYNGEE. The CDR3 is CASSVASGIYEQYF. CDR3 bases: TGTGCCAGCAGCGTAGCCTCGGGTATCTACGAGCAGTACTTC.